The TCR beta chain under discussion was sequenced for a study of Ad26.COV2.S vaccination and SARS-CoV-2 variants. Study summary: Recipients of Ad26.COV2.S got it intramuscularly, once or twice 56 days apart.

Comments on this clone: Antigen: not known.

General study findings and limits: Among vaccine recipients, spike-specific TCR breadth exceeded that of placebo recipients.

The data were produced by immunoSEQ multiplex PCR, yet TCRdb's version contains in-frame clones alone and is incomplete. The sample lists more than 300,000 clones; approximately 86% were seen once. Treatment noted: some 19 received Ad26.COV2.S at low or high dose, single or two shots; about 5 received placebo; per-sample allocation not given. Specimens were obtained on day 63 following the first vaccine or placebo injection. The donor was a Boston adult aged 18-55 years. As its vector, the vaccine had Ad26, which expressed Wuhan-strain SARS-CoV-2 spike. The CDR3 spans 14 residues. Trimming left V 3 bases short and J 8 bases short, with 11 bases between. Looked up from germline, CDR1 is ENHRY and CDR2 is SYGVKD.

This material consisted of peripheral blood, taken in a trial of Ad26.COV2.S vaccine versus placebo. This sequence was found in a person aged 18-60 years who received the Ad26.COV2.S COVID-19 vaccine or a placebo. The chain links TRBV10-3 to TRBJ1-6, with D hard to call. CDR3 residues: CAISDGSSHSPLHF. In DNA form, the CDR3 reads TGTGCCATCAGTGACGGGAGTTCCCATTCACCCCTCCACTTT.